The source of this T cell receptor beta chain is a study of OX40 agonist ivuxolimab in advanced cancers. With regard to the full study: The costimulatory receptor OX40 (CD134) was targeted by ivuxolimab, a fully human IgG2 agonistic monoclonal antibody. The monotherapy dose-escalation portion (N ≈ 52 patients) of the phase I ivuxolimab trial is reported in the paper. In the dose-escalation cohort, 65% to 90% of patients were male, and the mean age was approximately 60 years, with a range of about 23 to 85. Of the approximately 53 patients in dose escalation, around 20 had hepatocellular carcinoma, roughly 15 had melanoma, 9 had renal cell carcinoma and 9 had head and neck cancer. Patients were allowed to have had prior anti-PD-1, anti-PD-L1 or anti-CTLA-4 therapy, and approximately 40% of the dose-escalation patients had been treated with checkpoint inhibitors. Intravenous ivuxolimab was administered to patients every 2 weeks at six dose levels: 0.01, 0.1, 0.3, 1.5, 3 and 10 mg/kg. Partial responses occurred in three dose-escalation patients: two with cutaneous melanoma and one with hepatocellular carcinoma. Peripheral TCRbeta sequencing aimed to test whether ivuxolimab altered TCR sequence diversity and caused clonal T-cell expansion.

This clone was detected a few times. The clone's antigen remains unknown. No qualities accompany the bases; no much larger clone lies one base away. Trimming takes 5 bases from V and 0 bases from J, and the germline ends sit 16 bases apart. CDR1 is given as SGHVS and CDR2 as FNYEAQ, both from the germline V gene. Including the terminal cysteine and phenylalanine, the CDR3 comprises 16 residues. CDR3 DNA only is kept here, 48 bases in frame from base 1. Study-wide conclusions, independent of this receptor: Antigen specificity was not determined for the clonally expanded peripheral T cells. After ivuxolimab, more expanded clones were found on average in CD8+ T cells than in CD4+ T cells. In the 0.1-3.0 mg/kg groups, partial responders were among the patients with the lowest normalized peripheral clonal expansion, particularly in CD8+ T cells. At doses of 0.1 to 3.0 mg/kg, clonal expansion of both CD4+ and CD8+ blood T cells was observed from baseline to week 6. Low levels of normalized T-cell clonal expansion were also seen in some patients who did not respond.

To sequence the TCRbeta CDR3 region, genomic DNA was isolated from the sorted cells. The immunoSEQ Assay was used to sequence the TCRbeta CDR3 regions. Imported from immuneACCESS, the table was reduced by TCRdb to in-frame sequences with V and J called. These copies leave out some clones; in studies compared against another copy, an unresolved V gene accounts for under half, and the cause of the remainder is not known. This sample has under 80,000 clones in its table, and 70% to 90% of those were observed once. Around 0.95% of the sample is taken by the ten largest. Patients with autoimmune disease history or receiving systemic immunosuppression were excluded from the trial. Peripheral blood for TCR sequencing was drawn from every dose cohort at baseline, at cycle 4 day 1 and at cycle 7 day 1. The samples were taken from a phase I, first-in-human, multicenter, open-label dose-escalation trial of ivuxolimab. Adults with locally advanced or metastatic melanoma, renal cell carcinoma, hepatocellular carcinoma or head and neck squamous cell carcinoma were enrolled in the trial. Before TCR sequencing, CD4+ T cells and CD8+ T cells from peripheral blood were sorted into separate populations.

This sequence uses TRBV7-6 and TRBJ1-1, and perhaps TRBD1 as D gene, on 5 matching bases. Here the sequenced sample was CD4+ or CD8+ T cells sorted from blood, taken in a trial of the OX40 agonist ivuxolimab. The receptor comes from an adult with an advanced solid tumor such as melanoma, head and neck, liver or kidney cancer. The nucleotide sequence reads as follows: TGTGCCAGCAGCCGCGGGGACGAGATCATGAACACTGAAGCTTTCTTT. Its protein is CASSRGDEIMNTEAFF.